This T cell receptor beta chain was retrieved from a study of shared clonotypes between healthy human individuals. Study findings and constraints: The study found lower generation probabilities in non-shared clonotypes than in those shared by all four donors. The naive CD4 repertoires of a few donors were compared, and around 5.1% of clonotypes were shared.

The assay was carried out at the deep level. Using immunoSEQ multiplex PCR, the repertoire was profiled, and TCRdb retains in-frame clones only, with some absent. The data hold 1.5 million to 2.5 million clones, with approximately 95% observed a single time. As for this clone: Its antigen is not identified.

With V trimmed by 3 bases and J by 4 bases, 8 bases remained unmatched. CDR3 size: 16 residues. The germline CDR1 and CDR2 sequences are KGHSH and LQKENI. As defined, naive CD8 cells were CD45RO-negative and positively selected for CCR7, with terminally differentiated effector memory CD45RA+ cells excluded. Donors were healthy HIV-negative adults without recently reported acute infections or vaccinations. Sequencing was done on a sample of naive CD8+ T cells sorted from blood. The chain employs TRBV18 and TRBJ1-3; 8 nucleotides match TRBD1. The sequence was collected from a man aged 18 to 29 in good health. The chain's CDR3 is CASSPPQGARGNTIYF. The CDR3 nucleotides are TGTGCCAGCTCACCTCCCCAGGGGGCGAGAGGAAACACCATATATTTT.